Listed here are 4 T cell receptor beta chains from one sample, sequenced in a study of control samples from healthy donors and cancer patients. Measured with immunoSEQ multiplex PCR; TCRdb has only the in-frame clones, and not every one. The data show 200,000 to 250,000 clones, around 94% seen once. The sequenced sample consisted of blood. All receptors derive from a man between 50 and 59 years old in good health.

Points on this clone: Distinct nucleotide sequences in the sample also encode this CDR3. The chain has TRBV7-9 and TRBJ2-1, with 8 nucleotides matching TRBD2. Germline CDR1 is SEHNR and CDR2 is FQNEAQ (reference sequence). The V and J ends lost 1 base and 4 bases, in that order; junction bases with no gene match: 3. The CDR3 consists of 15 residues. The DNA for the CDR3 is TGTGCCAGCAGCTTAGGCAGCGGGGGTTACAATGAGCAGTTCTTC. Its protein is CASSLGSGGYNEQFF. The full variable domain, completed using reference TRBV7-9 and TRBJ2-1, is DTGVSQNPRHKITKRGQNVTFRCDPISEHNRLYWYRQTLGQGPEFLTYFQNEAQLEKSRLLSDRFSAERPKGSFSTLEIQRTEQGDSAMYLCASSLGSGGYNEQFFGPGTRLTVL.

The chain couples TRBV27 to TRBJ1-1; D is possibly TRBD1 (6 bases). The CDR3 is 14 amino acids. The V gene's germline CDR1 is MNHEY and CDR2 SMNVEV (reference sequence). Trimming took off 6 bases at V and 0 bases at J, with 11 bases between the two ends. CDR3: CASREGGLNTEAFF. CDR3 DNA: TGTGCCAGCAGGGAGGGGGGACTGAACACTGAAGCTTTCTTT.

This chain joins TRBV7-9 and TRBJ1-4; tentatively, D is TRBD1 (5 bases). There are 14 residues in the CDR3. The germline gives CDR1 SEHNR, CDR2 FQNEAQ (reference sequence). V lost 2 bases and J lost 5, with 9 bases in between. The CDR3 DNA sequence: TGTGCCAGCAGCTTAAAGGGGCCCAATGAAAAACTGTTTTTT. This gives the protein CASSLKGPNEKLFF.

The CDR3 protein is CASSPRTGGAYSGNTIYF. The DNA of the CDR3 is TGTGCCAGCAGTCCGAGGACAGGGGGCGCCTACTCTGGAAACACCATATATTTT. The gene calls are TRBV6-6 and TRBJ1-3; 11 bases are a match to TRBD1. Looked up from germline, CDR1 is MNHNY and CDR2 is SVGAGI (reference sequence). The CDR3 extends over 18 amino acids. With V trimmed by 5 bases and J by 0 bases, 9 bases remained unmatched.